This T cell receptor beta chain was recovered during a study of blood T cell repertoires in COVID-19. Overall study: PBMCs, B-cell-depleted T cells, or T cells were the source of the cDNA or gDNA that made up the material.

This CDR3 has 14 amino acids. The trim removed 3 bases at V and 8 bases at J, leaving 8 bases unmatched. Per germline, CDR1 MDHEN and CDR2 SYDVKM. The data were produced by immunoSEQ multiplex PCR, yet TCRdb's version contains in-frame clones alone and is incomplete. This table has 110,000 to 150,000 clones, 84% appearing once. This clone was observed once. This receptor was obtained from a woman aged 80 or over in a cohort sampled during active or convalescent COVID-19. V and J are TRBV28 and TRBJ1-2; the match to TRBD1 covers 8 bases. Sequenced: peripheral blood. The CDR3 protein is CASSLTGDRIGYTF. The CDR3 DNA reads TGTGCCAGCAGTTTGACAGGGGACCGTATCGGCTACACCTTC.